This T cell receptor beta chain was profiled in a study of early T cells in non-severe SARS-CoV-2 infection. The TCR library protocol attached unique molecular identifiers to the individual cDNA molecules. TCRdb reprocessed the 5' RACE reads with MiXCR, giving one entry per CDR3 protein. The data hold around 52,000 distinct CDR3 sequences, with approximately 10% observed a single time. The CDR3 length is 15 residues. Germline CDR1 reads SEHNR; CDR2 reads FQNEAQ (reference sequence). V was cut by 0 bases and J by 1 base, with 9 bases left in between. The table lists this clonotype with many counts. Specimen: whole blood. The sequence derives from an adult who was a healthcare worker with PCR-confirmed SARS-CoV-2 infection or an uninfected control (not recorded which). The rearrangement links TRBV7-9 to TRBJ1-2, with D hard to call. The CDR3 nucleotides read TGTGCCAGCAGCTTAGCAGGCCAGGATAACTATGGCTACACCTTC. It encodes CASSLAGQDNYGYTF.